The T cell receptor (beta chain) described here comes from a study of graft-versus-host responses after intestinal transplantation. V lost 0 bases and J lost 1, with 10 bases in between. CDR3 length: 15 amino acids. Germline CDR1 reads SGDLS; CDR2 reads YYNGEE. About this clone itself: Its matching antigen is unknown.

Clones were read by immunoSEQ multiplex PCR, and TCRdb kept only the in-frame ones, dropping some. This sample has approximately 86,000 clones; 90% to 95% occur once, and the top ten carry roughly 0.1%. Specimen: unstimulated CD4+ T cells sorted from spleen or lymph node cells, collected before intestinal transplant. The receptor was isolated from a human donor who received an intestinal transplant. V gene TRBV9 combines with J gene TRBJ1-1; a possible D gene is TRBD1 (6 bases). The CDR3: CASSVGPGANTEAFF. The CDR3 coding sequence is TGTGCCAGCAGCGTAGGTCCAGGGGCGAACACTGAAGCTTTCTTT.